The present entry profiles one T cell receptor beta chain with its context. Its cognate antigen is unknown. Some clones are missing from TCRdb's copy, which holds only in-frame ones; the method was immunoSEQ multiplex PCR. Of some 69,000 clones in the sample, about 73% were seen once. These data belong to a study of vaccination effects on CD4 cells after COVID-19. Following an approximately 10-day culture, CD4+ T cells were purified. Subjects were given two BNT162b2 or mRNA-1273 vaccine doses. Each culture had half its medium swapped for IL-2 medium on days 3 and 7. Per the germline V gene, CDR1 is MGHRA and CDR2 is YSYEKL. The V segment lost 4 bases and the J segment 8 bases; nucleotides outside the gene matches: 6. The CDR3 spans 15 residues.

V is TRBV4-1 and J is TRBJ1-6; 9 bases are a match to TRBD1. Source: CD4+ T cells from PBMCs cultured without peptide, taken after COVID-19 vaccination. The clonotype was recovered from a human donor who received a COVID-19 vaccine. CDR3 in amino acids: CASSPGQGRDSPLHF. CDR3 sequence (DNA): TGCGCCAGCAGCCCTGGACAGGGGCGGGATTCACCCCTCCACTTT.